This note documents a single T cell receptor (beta chain) sequence. Its antigen is not identified. The source of the sample is a study of cytomegalovirus exposure and HLA in healthy donors. This CDR3 spans 14 amino acids. Germline lookup yields CDR1 MNHNS and CDR2 SASEGT. V lost 5 bases and J lost 2, with 10 bases in between. Primers included in the PCR were 60 Vbeta and 13 Jbeta primers. Generated by immunoSEQ multiplex PCR, the TCRdb table keeps only in-frame clones and is missing some. The repertoire holds about 150,000 clones, more than 75% seen once, with about 1.3% in the top ten. General study findings and limits: Reports state that TCR beta sequences accurately predicted most subjects' HLA-A and HLA-B alleles.

The J gene is TRBJ2-1, the V gene TRBV6-1; maybe TRBD2 (6 bases). The TCR originated in a male donor in good health and CMV-seronegative. The sample was PBMCs. CDR3 coding DNA: TGTGCCAGCAGTAGGAGGGAGGCCTACAATGAGCAGTTCTTC. This codes for CASSRREAYNEQFF.